What follows are 15 T cell receptor beta chains derived from one specimen sequenced in a study of shared clonotypes between healthy human individuals. TCRdb keeps only in-frame clones here, not all; method: immunoSEQ multiplex PCR. The table lists approximately 350,000 clones, roughly 96% of them singletons. Sequencing was done on a sample of memory CD8+ T cells sorted from blood. Subset given: CD45RO+ cells pooled with CCR7-negative TemRA cells. All receptors derive from a man under 40 in good health.

J is TRBJ1-2 and V is TRBV30; TRBD1 is a possible D gene (6 bases). Trimming took 4 bases from V and 8 from J, leaving 17 bases between them. Germline lookup yields CDR1 GTSNPN and CDR2 SVGIG (reference sequence). CDR3 size: 13 residues. This chain's CDR3 is CAWTPGGLGGYTF. The CDR3, as DNA: TGTGCCTGGACCCCGGGGGGCCTCGGGGGCTACACCTTC.

CDR3 sequence reads: CASSDTNQPQHF. For the CDR3, the DNA is TGTGCCAGCAGTGACACGAATCAGCCCCAGCATTTT. The rearrangement links TRBV6-1 to TRBJ1-5; no clear D gene. Germline lookup yields CDR1 MNHNS and CDR2 SASEGT. The CDR3 extends over 12 amino acids. V was trimmed by 3 bases and J by 4 bases, leaving 4 bases between them.

The chain is built from TRBV2 and TRBJ2-5; D not certain. The germline V and J ends were trimmed by 7 bases and 5 bases, with 20 bases remaining between them. The CDR3 is 15 residues long. CDR1 is SNHLY and CDR2 is FYNNEI in the germline V gene. The CDR3, as DNA: TGTGCCAGCACCCTCGGGCCTAAGCTAGGGGAGACCCAGTACTTC. Translating gives CASTLGPKLGETQYF.

The gene calls are TRBV28 and TRBJ1-2, with unresolved D. This CDR3 contains 14 residues. Per the germline V gene, CDR1 is MDHEN and CDR2 is SYDVKM. Trimming removed 2 bases at V and 6 bases at J, with 13 bases between. The CDR3 sequence: CASSLQESPNGYTF. The CDR3, as DNA: TGTGCCAGCAGTTTACAGGAATCGCCTAATGGCTACACCTTC.

This chain connects TRBV7-9 to TRBJ2-5; D is uncertain. Germline loops: CDR1 SEHNR, CDR2 FQNEAQ (reference sequence). V was shortened by 8 bases and J by 0 bases, with 16 bases between the two germline ends. The CDR3 contains 15 residues. This CDR3 reads CASVVGVLYQETQYF. As DNA, the CDR3 is TGTGCCAGCGTTGTTGGGGTACTGTACCAAGAGACCCAGTACTTC.

The chain recombines TRBV10-2 with TRBJ2-7; no firm D call. There are 12 residues in the CDR3. Trimming shortened V by 4 bases and J by 1 base, and 5 bases separated the two germline ends. The germline gives CDR1 WSHSY, CDR2 SAAADI. CDR3 sequence: CASSGGSYEQYF. The CDR3 DNA reads as TGCGCCAGCAGTGGAGGTTCCTACGAGCAGTACTTC.

This chain connects TRBV29-1 to TRBJ1-2; the D is unclear. Germline CDR1 reads SQVTM; CDR2 reads ANQGSEA. Trimming stripped 4 bases from V and 2 bases from J, with 8 bases between. The CDR3 extends over 12 amino acids. As DNA, the CDR3 is TGCAGCGTTGTTAGTGGGAACTATGGCTACACCTTC. Its translation: CSVVSGNYGYTF. Filled out from reference TRBV29-1 and TRBJ1-2, the complete variable domain reads SAVISQKPSRDICQRGTSLTIQCQVDSQVTMMFWYRQQPGQSLTLIATANQGSEATYESGFVIDKFPISRPNLTFSTLTVSNMSPEDSSIYLCSVVSGNYGYTFGSGTRLTVV.

The chain uses TRBV6-1 and TRBJ2-7; maybe TRBD1 (5 bases). The germline V gene has CDR1 MNHNS and CDR2 SASEGT. The CDR3 extends over 15 amino acids. Trimming removed 2 bases from V and 3 bases from J, with 14 bases in between. The DNA of the CDR3 is TGTGCCAGCAGTGAAATCCCCAGGGTCGGCTACGAGCAGTACTTC. It codes for CASSEIPRVGYEQYF.

The CDR3 loop reads CASLGTGIANEKLFF. The CDR3 DNA reads TGTGCCAGCCTAGGGACAGGGATCGCTAATGAAAAACTGTTTTTT. V usage is TRBV7-9 and J usage is TRBJ1-4; 9 bases match TRBD1. The CDR3 loop spans 15 amino acids. CDR1 is SEHNR, CDR2 FQNEAQ, per germline (reference sequence). V lost 8 bases and J lost 3; bases outside the gene matches: 7.

The V and J genes are TRBV4-1 and TRBJ2-5; no clear D gene. The CDR3 loop spans 14 amino acids. The V gene lost 0 bases and the J gene lost 4 bases, with 9 bases spanning the gap. Germline CDR1 is MGHRA and CDR2 is YSYEKL. CDR3 sequence (DNA): TGCGCCAGCAGCCAAGATCTCTGGGGAGAGACCCAGTACTTC. This codes for CASSQDLWGETQYF.

The rearrangement uses TRBV27 and TRBJ2-1; 9 positions agree with TRBD1. Trimming removed 5 bases from V and 0 bases from J; junction bases left unmatched: 5. Per the germline V gene, CDR1 is MNHEY and CDR2 is SMNVEV (reference sequence). This CDR3 is built from 16 residues. The CDR3: CASSPLTGGSYNEQFF. The DNA for the CDR3 is TGTGCCAGCAGTCCCTTGACAGGGGGCTCCTACAATGAGCAGTTCTTC.

About this clone: Other DNA sequences of this sample code for an identical CDR3. The rearrangement uses TRBV4-1 and TRBJ2-7, with TRBD2 matching over 7 bases. CDR1 is MGHRA and CDR2 is YSYEKL in the germline V gene. The trim removed 0 bases at V and 0 bases at J, leaving 2 bases unmatched. The CDR3 is made up of 15 amino acids. CDR3 sequence: CASSQDRGSSYEQYF. The DNA of the CDR3 is TGCGCCAGCAGCCAAGATCGCGGGAGCTCCTACGAGCAGTACTTC.

The gene calls are TRBV10-3 and TRBJ2-1; D gene uncertain. Deletions cut 7 bases from V and 5 bases from J, with 9 bases between. This CDR3 has 12 residues. The V gene's germline CDR1 is ENHRY and CDR2 SYGVKD. In DNA, the CDR3 is TGTGCCATCATTAGCCAAAACAATGAGCAGTTCTTC. Amino acid sequence: CAIISQNNEQFF.

The V call is TRBV7-9, the J call TRBJ1-4, with 7 positions matching TRBD1. The CDR3 is 16 residues long. Germline CDR1 SEHNR, CDR2 FQNEAQ (reference sequence). With 5 bases clipped from V and 0 bases from J, the junction kept 6 bases outside the gene matches. The CDR3 spells CASSPGTVSTNEKLFF. The CDR3 bases are TGTGCCAGCAGCCCCGGGACAGTATCAACTAATGAAAAACTGTTTTTT. The full variable domain, in which reference TRBV7-9 and TRBJ1-4 provide the parts outside the CDR3, is DTGVSQNPRHKITKRGQNVTFRCDPISEHNRLYWYRQTLGQGPEFLTYFQNEAQLEKSRLLSDRFSAERPKGSFSTLEIQRTEQGDSAMYLCASSPGTVSTNEKLFFGSGTQLSVL.

The chain employs TRBV28 and TRBJ1-2; 7 bases agree with TRBD1. Looked up from germline, CDR1 is MDHEN and CDR2 is SYDVKM. The CDR3 runs to 12 residues. The V gene end was trimmed by 6 bases and the J gene end by 4 bases; junction bases not matched to a gene: 2. CDR3 amino acids: CASRDRLYGYTF. As DNA, the CDR3 is TGTGCCAGCAGGGACAGGCTCTATGGCTACACCTTC.